The 24 T cell receptor beta chains below all came from one sample that was sequenced in a study of neurological immune-mediated disorders (dated by TCRdb to between 2018 and 2021). The library was prepared using 5' RACE. The data were produced on an Illumina HiSeq 2500. TCRdb reran the public reads through fastp at Q25 and MiXCR, keeping productive beta chains. Rows with one shared CDR3 protein collapse into an entry with the most common genes and DNA. In all, the sample holds tens of thousands of distinct CDR3 sequences, and roughly 10% of those were seen once. Together, the top ten hold 3% to 4.5% of the sample. The meaning of the sample's time point label: technical triplicate 1. The sample comprised PBMCs. These receptors were collected from a man in his sixties with HTLV-1-associated myelopathy (HAM/TSP).

In this sample, this clonotype turned up many times. The V and J genes are TRBV4-1 and TRBJ2-4; D gene uncertain. The CDR3 is made up of 14 amino acids. CDR1 is MGHRA and CDR2 is YSYEKL in the germline V gene. The V end was cut by 2 bases, the J end by 5 bases, with 10 bases between. CDR3 protein: CASSQIATQNIQYF. CDR3 in DNA: TGCGCCAGCAGCCAAATTGCGACCCAAAACATTCAGTACTTC.

This clonotype was detected ten times or more. The chain employs TRBV29-1 and TRBJ2-7; 7 nucleotides line up with TRBD1. Germline CDR1 reads SQVTM; CDR2 reads ANQGSEA. This CDR3 has 12 amino acids. CDR3 in DNA: TGCAGAGCGAAGGCAGGGGGCTACGAGCAGTACTTC. Amino acid sequence: CRAKAGGYEQYF.

V and J are TRBV7-8 and TRBJ2-7, with TRBD2 as a possible D gene (6 bases). This CDR3 spans 16 amino acids. V shed 4 bases and J shed 0 bases, with 16 bases lying between them. CDR1 is SGHVS and CDR2 is FQNEAQ in the germline V gene. CDR3 region: CASSSTGLDSSYEQYF. The CDR3 DNA reads as TGTGCCAGCAGCTCGACGGGACTCGATAGCTCCTACGAGCAGTACTTC.

This clonotype was counted many times. V usage is TRBV7-2 and J usage is TRBJ1-2; possible D gene TRBD1, 5 bases. Germline CDR1 SGHTA, CDR2 FQGNSA. V dropped 5 bases and J dropped 7 bases, with 17 bases sitting between them. There are 14 residues in the CDR3. This CDR3 reads CASSPGTALTGYTF. The CDR3 DNA reads TGTGCCAGCAGCCCAGGGACCGCACTGACTGGCTACACCTTC.

In this sample, this clonotype turned up many times. The V call is TRBV10-3, the J call TRBJ2-5; no firm D call. Germline CDR1 is ENHRY and CDR2 is SYGVKD. V gave up 0 bases and J gave up 0 bases, with 11 bases separating them. The CDR3 covers 16 residues. CDR3 sequence reads: CAISESLRLYQETQYF. For the CDR3, the DNA is TGTGCCATCAGTGAGTCGTTGCGGCTGTACCAAGAGACCCAGTACTTC.

At least ten counts were recorded for this clonotype. This chain connects TRBV6-6 to TRBJ1-1; D not resolved. V lost 2 bases and J 0 bases, leaving 7 bases between the germline ends. This CDR3 region has 14 residues. Germline-derived CDR1 and CDR2 are MNHNY and SVGAGI (reference sequence). The CDR3 DNA reads TGTGCCAGCAGTTACGGAAAAATGAACACTGAAGCTTTCTTT. Its translation: CASSYGKMNTEAFF.

This clonotype occurred many times. The rearrangement joins TRBV27 to TRBJ2-3; possible D gene TRBD2, 5 bases. Germline V gene data show CDR1 as MNHEY and CDR2 as SMNVEV (reference sequence). Trimming pared 2 bases from V and 7 bases from J, leaving 10 bases between. The length of the CDR3 is 13 residues. This chain's CDR3 is CASSLREGNTQYF. The CDR3 bases are TGTGCCAGCAGTTTACGGGAAGGGAATACGCAGTATTTT.

This clonotype was seen repeatedly, ten times or more. This chain joins TRBV7-2 and TRBJ2-5, with TRBD1 matching over 9 bases. This CDR3 spans 19 amino acids. Germline assignment: CDR1 SGHTA and CDR2 FQGNSA. V was pared by 0 bases and J by 2 bases, with 13 bases of the junction left unmatched. CDR3 DNA: TGTGCCAGCAGCTTAGCCAGATGGGACAGGGTACGGATACAAGAGACCCAGTACTTC. Its protein product is CASSLARWDRVRIQETQYF.

This clonotype was detected ten times or more. The chain combines TRBV29-1 with TRBJ2-7; the D is unclear. The CDR3 is made up of 11 amino acids. Germline lookup yields CDR1 SQVTM and CDR2 ANQGSEA. Trimming took off 4 bases at V and 8 bases at J, with 12 bases between the two ends. The CDR3 here is CSVVIVLQQYF. CDR3 DNA sequence: TGCAGCGTTGTTATAGTCCTACAGCAGTACTTC.

This clonotype came up many times. This sequence joins TRBV5-6 and TRBJ2-7; D is unresolved. Trimming cost V 2 bases and J 6 bases, with 12 bases left between them. The germline CDR1 and CDR2 sequences are SGHDT and YYEEEE. This CDR3 has 13 residues. The CDR3 DNA reads TGTGCCAGCAGCTTTGGGGTAGTGCGCGAGCAGTACTTC. This gives the protein CASSFGVVREQYF.

V and J are TRBV10-1 and TRBJ2-7; 7 positions agree with TRBD2. V shed 0 bases and J 5 bases; nucleotides not matched to a gene: 4. The CDR3 runs 14 residues. The germline gives CDR1 WNHNN, CDR2 SYGVQD (reference sequence). The CDR3 coding sequence is TGCGCCAGCAGTGAGTCGGGTCTAGCGGACGAGCAGTACTTC. Translated, it gives CASSESGLADEQYF.

This clonotype came up many times. V is TRBV10-3 and J is TRBJ2-6, with D perhaps assigned TRBD1 or TRBD2 (6 bases each). The CDR3 is made up of 17 amino acids. Germline V CDR1 and CDR2: ENHRY, SYGVKD. Deletions cut 5 bases from V and 2 bases from J, with 16 bases between. Here the CDR3 DNA reads TGTGCCATCAGTACGGACAGAGGGGGGACTGGGGCCAACGTCCTGACTTTC. This sequence encodes CAISTDRGGTGANVLTF.

In its sample, this clonotype was seen many times. The chain carries TRBV4-1 and TRBJ1-2; a weak D match, TRBD1 (6 bases). The germline gives CDR1 MGHRA, CDR2 YSYEKL. The CDR3 runs 15 residues. Deletions cut 0 bases from V and 1 base from J, with 9 bases between. The CDR3 loop reads CASSQDPRGNYGYTF. The DNA for the CDR3 is TGCGCCAGCAGCCAAGATCCCAGGGGTAACTATGGCTACACCTTC.

This clonotype has a count of ten or more. The chain couples TRBV29-1 to TRBJ1-2; 7 bases agree with TRBD1. The germline CDR1 and CDR2 sequences are SQVTM and ANQGSEA. The CDR3 covers 15 residues. V lost 6 bases and J lost 6; bases outside the gene matches: 16. Here the CDR3 reads CSVPRGPDRVNGYTF. The CDR3 nucleotides read TGCAGCGTCCCGAGGGGGCCTGACAGAGTCAATGGCTACACCTTC. The full variable domain, with the rest looked up from reference TRBV29-1 and TRBJ1-2, is SAVISQKPSRDICQRGTSLTIQCQVDSQVTMMFWYRQQPGQSLTLIATANQGSEATYESGFVIDKFPISRPNLTFSTLTVSNMSPEDSSIYLCSVPRGPDRVNGYTFGSGTRLTVV.

Ten or more counts support this clonotype. The CDR3 bases are TGCGCCAGCAGCCCCGGACAGGGGAGAACAGATGGCTACACCTTC. It encodes CASSPGQGRTDGYTF. The J gene is TRBJ1-2, the V gene TRBV5-1, with 9 bases lining up with TRBD1. J was trimmed by 6 bases and V by 4 bases; bases with no gene match: 10. The germline V gene has CDR1 SGHRS and CDR2 YFSETQ. The CDR3 loop spans 15 amino acids.

This clonotype was counted many times. The CDR3 coding sequence is TGTGCCAGCACTAGCGGGTACAATGAGCAGTTCTTC. Protein sequence: CASTSGYNEQFF. The chain has TRBV21-1 and TRBJ2-1; the table's D call of TRBD2 was not tested on the DNA. TRBV21-1 is tagged as a pseudogene. The CDR3 totals 12 residues.

The chain employs TRBV11-3 and TRBJ2-3; D gene unclear. Trimming took off 3 bases at V and 7 bases at J, with 11 bases between the two ends. Germline values: CDR1 SGHNT, CDR2 YENEEA. The CDR3 extends over 13 amino acids. The DNA for the CDR3 is TGTGCCAGCAGCTTTGAGCCCGTGAATACGCAGTATTTT. Translated: CASSFEPVNTQYF.

This clonotype was seen repeatedly, ten times or more. The chain links TRBV7-3 to TRBJ2-1, with D unclear. With 4 bases removed from V and 6 bases from J, the gap between germline ends came to 10 bases. The germline V gene encodes CDR1 SGHTA and CDR2 FQGTGA. The CDR3 length is 13 residues. The CDR3 nucleotides read TGTGCCAGCAGCTACGAGTCGGGCAATGAGCAGTTCTTC. Translating it yields CASSYESGNEQFF.

In this sample, this clonotype turned up many times. V is TRBV24-1 and J is TRBJ2-7; 8 positions agree with TRBD1. The CDR3 extends over 14 amino acids. V lost 7 bases and J lost 3; bases outside the gene matches: 7. Germline values: CDR1 KGHDR, CDR2 SFDVKD. The CDR3 bases are TGTGCCACCAGACCGGGACAGGTCGACTACGAGCAGTACTTC. Residues: CATRPGQVDYEQYF.

This clonotype was detected ten times or more. This chain links TRBV6-6 with TRBJ2-3; maybe TRBD1 (6 bases). Germline V lookup: CDR1 MNHNY, CDR2 SVGAGI (reference sequence). Trimming shortened V by 0 bases and J by 3 bases, and 10 bases separated the two germline ends. The CDR3 loop spans 15 amino acids. The CDR3, as DNA: TGTGCCAGCAGTTACTCGGGGGCAAGGACAGATACGCAGTATTTT. Encoded protein: CASSYSGARTDTQYF.

This clonotype appeared many times. The chain couples TRBV5-1 to TRBJ1-1; weak D call: TRBD1 (6 bases). CDR1 is SGHRS and CDR2 is YFSETQ in the germline V gene. The CDR3 length is 15 residues. The V and J ends lost 4 bases and 3 bases respectively, with 16 bases between them. The CDR3: CASSPGGALDTEAFF. CDR3 nucleotide sequence: TGCGCCAGCAGCCCTGGGGGGGCCCTGGACACTGAAGCTTTCTTT.

This clonotype was seen at least ten times. The rearrangement uses TRBV5-4 and TRBJ2-5; TRBD2 matches 12 bases. Losses at the gene ends were 4 bases for V and 4 bases for J; bases not matched to a gene: 11. The germline V gene encodes CDR1 SGHNT and CDR2 YYREEE (reference sequence). The CDR3 contains 17 residues. CDR3 in DNA: TGTGCCAGCAGCGGACGACTAGCGGGAGAGTCCGGAGAGACCCAGTACTTC. Translation gives CASSGRLAGESGETQYF.

This clonotype was counted ten times or more. This chain uses TRBV4-3 with TRBJ1-2; D unresolved. The germline V gene encodes CDR1 LGHNA and CDR2 YSLEER. The CDR3 runs 15 residues. Trimming left V 0 bases short and J 5 bases short, with 13 bases between. CDR3 amino acids: CASSQDLPRSYGYTF. Here the CDR3 DNA reads TGCGCCAGCAGCCAAGATCTCCCTCGTTCTTATGGCTACACCTTC.

This clonotype was picked up many times. The V and J genes are TRBV5-1 and TRBJ2-1; 11 bases line up with TRBD2. CDR3 length: 20 amino acids. V lost 0 bases to trimming and J lost 2 bases; unmatched junction nucleotides: 13. Germline lookup yields CDR1 SGHRS and CDR2 YFSETQ. The CDR3 sequence is CASSLEYTSGSHRAYNEQFF. The CDR3 bases are TGCGCCAGCAGCTTGGAGTATACTAGCGGGAGCCACCGGGCCTACAATGAGCAGTTCTTC. Full variable domain (missing parts from reference TRBV5-1 and TRBJ2-1): KAGVTQTPRYLIKTRGQQVTLSCSPISGHRSVSWYQQTPGQGLQFLFEYFSETQRNKGNFPGRFSGRQFSNSRSEMNVSTLELGDSALYLCASSLEYTSGSHRAYNEQFFGPGTRLTVL.